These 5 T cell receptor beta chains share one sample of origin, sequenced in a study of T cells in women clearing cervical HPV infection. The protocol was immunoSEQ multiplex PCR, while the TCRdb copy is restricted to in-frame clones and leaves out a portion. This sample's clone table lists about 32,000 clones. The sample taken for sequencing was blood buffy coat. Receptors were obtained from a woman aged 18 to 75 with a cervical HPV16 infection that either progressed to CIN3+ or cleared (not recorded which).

CDR3 amino acids: CAIRGQGGDTEAFF. CDR3 bases read: TGTGCCATCAGGGGACAGGGGGGGGACACTGAA. The chain employs TRBV10-3 and TRBJ1-1, with TRBD1 matching 11 bases. The sequenced fragment ends 3 residues before the CDR3 boundary, so the rest is inferred from the germline J gene. The V and J ends lost 6 bases and 3 bases, in that order; junction bases with no gene match: 3. The CDR3 consists of 14 residues. Looked up from germline, CDR1 is ENHRY and CDR2 is SYGVKD.

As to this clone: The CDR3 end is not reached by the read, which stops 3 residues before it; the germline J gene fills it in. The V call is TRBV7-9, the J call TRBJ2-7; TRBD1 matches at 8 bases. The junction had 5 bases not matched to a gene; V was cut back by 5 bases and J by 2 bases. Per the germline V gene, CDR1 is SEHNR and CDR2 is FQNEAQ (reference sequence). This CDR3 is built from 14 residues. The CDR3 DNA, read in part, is TGTGCCAGCAGCGCCACAGGGGGAACCTACGAG. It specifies CASSATGGTYE. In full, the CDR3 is CASSATGGTYEQYF.

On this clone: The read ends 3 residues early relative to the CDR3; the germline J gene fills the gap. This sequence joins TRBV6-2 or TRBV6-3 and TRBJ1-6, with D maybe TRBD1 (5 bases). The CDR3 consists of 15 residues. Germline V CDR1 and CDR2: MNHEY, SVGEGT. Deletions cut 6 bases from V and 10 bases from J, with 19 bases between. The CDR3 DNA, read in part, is TGTGCCAGCAGCCTAGGATTTACAGGAGAATCACCC. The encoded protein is CASSLGFTGESP. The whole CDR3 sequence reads CASSLGFTGESPLHF.

The CDR3 loop reads CASSLRDRDYGQYF. The CDR3 DNA, read in part, is TGTGCCAGTAGTCTCCGGGACAGGGACTATGGT. V is TRBV19 and J is TRBJ2-4; 9 bases are a match to TRBD1. The read comes to an end 3 residues before the CDR3 does, leaving the germline J gene to fill in the end. Germline CDR1 reads LNHDA; CDR2 reads SQIVND (reference sequence). The CDR3 has 14 amino acids.

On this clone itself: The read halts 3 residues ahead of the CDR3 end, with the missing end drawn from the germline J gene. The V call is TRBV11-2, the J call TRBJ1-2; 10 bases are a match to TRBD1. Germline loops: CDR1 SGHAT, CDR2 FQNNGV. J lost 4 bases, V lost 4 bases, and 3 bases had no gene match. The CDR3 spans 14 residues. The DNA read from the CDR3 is TGTGCCAGCAGCTCGGGGACAGGGGCCTATGGC. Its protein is CASSSGTGAYG. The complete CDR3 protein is CASSSGTGAYGYTF.